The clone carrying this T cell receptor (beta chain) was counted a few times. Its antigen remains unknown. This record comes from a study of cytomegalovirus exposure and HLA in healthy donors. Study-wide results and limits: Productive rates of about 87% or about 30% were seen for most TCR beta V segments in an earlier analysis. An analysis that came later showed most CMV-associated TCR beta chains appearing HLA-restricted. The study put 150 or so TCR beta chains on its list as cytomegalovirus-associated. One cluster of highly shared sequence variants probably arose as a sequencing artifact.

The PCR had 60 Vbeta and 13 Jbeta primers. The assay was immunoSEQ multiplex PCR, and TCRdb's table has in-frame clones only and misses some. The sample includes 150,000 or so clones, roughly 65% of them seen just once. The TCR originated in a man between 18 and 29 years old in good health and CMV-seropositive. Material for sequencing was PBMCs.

CDR3: CASSLAPSGTGETQYF. In nucleotides, the CDR3 is TGCGCCAGCAGCTTGGCTCCCAGCGGGACTGGAGAGACCCAGTACTTC. This sequence joins TRBV5-1 and TRBJ2-5; TRBD2 aligns across 7 bases. The CDR3 spans 16 residues. V lost 0 bases to trimming and J lost 4 bases; unmatched junction nucleotides: 9. CDR1 and CDR2 (germline): SGHRS, YFSETQ.